A single sample gave rise to the 16 T cell receptor beta chains below, sequenced in a study of human T cells and chemical hapten exposure. The time point here: patch test 1, 2 weeks after DPC sensitization. The treatment: therapeutic diphenylcyclopropenone sensitization with weekly scalp DPC. TCRdb called the RACE reads again in MiXCR, with one record for every CDR3 protein. The repertoire holds about 360,000 distinct CDR3 sequences, with 6% to 8.5% as singletons. The source material was whole blood, sampled in connection with sensitization to the hapten diphenylcyclopropenone (DPC). These TCRs come from a woman aged 18-35 years with alopecia areata. Some clones in this sample may be carry-over from other donors' samples.

The rearrangement links TRBV12-3 or TRBV12-4 to TRBJ2-2; D is unresolved. This CDR3 is 13 amino acids long. V gave up 4 bases and J gave up 8 bases, with 11 bases separating them. The CDR3 nucleotides read TGTGCCAGCAGTTGGGCGAAACTGGGGGAGCTGTTTTTT. It encodes CASSWAKLGELFF.

This clonotype was picked up many times. The rearrangement joins TRBV6-4 to TRBJ2-2, with D hard to call. CDR3 size: 15 residues. CDR1 is MRHNA, CDR2 SNTAGT, per germline. V shed 6 bases and J shed 3 bases, with 14 bases lying between them. Here the CDR3 reads CASSPVPADTGELFF. CDR3 in DNA: TGTGCCAGCAGCCCCGTCCCTGCGGACACCGGGGAGCTGTTTTTT.

This rearrangement joins TRBV6-6 to TRBJ1-2; 9 nucleotides match TRBD1. The CDR3 has 14 amino acids. Germline CDR1 is MNHNY and CDR2 is SVGAGI (reference sequence). Unmatched junction bases numbered 8, after V lost 5 bases and J lost 7 bases. In nucleotides, the CDR3 is TGTGCCAGCAGTGCCCCCGGGACAGGGATTGGCTACACCTTC. It codes for CASSAPGTGIGYTF.

The CDR3 nucleotides read TGTGCCAGCAGTTACAGGGACTTTAGCACAGATACGCAGTATTTT. The encoded protein is CASSYRDFSTDTQYF. The chain has TRBV6-1 and TRBJ2-3; D may be TRBD1 or TRBD2 (6 bases each). The CDR3 is 15 residues long. Germline V gene sequence: CDR1 MNHNS, CDR2 SASEGT. V was pared by 5 bases and J by 0 bases, with 12 bases between.

Only a few counts were recorded for this clonotype. The chain is built from TRBV5-5 and TRBJ1-1; D possibly corresponds to TRBD1 (5 bases). From germline, CDR1 is SGHKS and CDR2 YYEKEE (reference sequence). The CDR3 length is 14 residues. The V end was cut by 4 bases, the J end by 4 bases, with 14 bases between. The CDR3 here is CASSQGELRTEAFF. The CDR3 DNA reads TGTGCCAGCAGCCAGGGTGAGCTCCGCACTGAAGCTTTCTTT.

Many counts were recorded for this clonotype. The chain joins TRBV12-3 or TRBV12-4 to TRBJ2-5; possibly TRBD1 or TRBD2 for D (5 bases each). The CDR3 extends over 12 amino acids. V was trimmed by 7 bases and J by 5 bases, leaving 11 bases between them. This CDR3 reads CASNRGGETQYF. CDR3 nucleotide sequence: TGTGCCAGCAACCGGGGCGGGGAGACCCAGTACTTC.

In its sample, this clonotype was seen many times. The V gene is TRBV27, the J gene TRBJ2-3; D might be TRBD1 or TRBD2, each matching 6 bases. The CDR3 covers 16 residues. Per germline, CDR1 MNHEY and CDR2 SMNVEV (reference sequence). The V gene lost 0 bases and the J gene lost 6 bases, with 16 bases spanning the gap. DNA for the CDR3: TGTGCCAGCAGTTTATCGACGGGGGCCTCGGCGGATACGCAGTATTTT. This encodes CASSLSTGASADTQYF.

This clonotype was found many times. V and J are TRBV4-2 and TRBJ2-5; D unclear. The CDR3 runs to 13 residues. From germline, CDR1 is LGHNA and CDR2 YNFKEQ. V was trimmed by 0 bases and J by 5 bases, leaving 7 bases between them. This chain's CDR3 is CASSQERFETQYF. The CDR3 nucleotides are TGTGCCAGCAGCCAAGAGCGTTTCGAGACCCAGTACTTC.

The chain carries TRBV7-2 and TRBJ1-2, with D unclear. Germline values: CDR1 SGHTA, CDR2 FQGNSA. This CDR3 is 14 amino acids long. The V and J ends lost 2 bases and 7 bases respectively, with 14 bases between them. The DNA for the CDR3 is TGTGCCAGCAGCTTAAGTCAGCGAGGGCTTGGCTACACCTTC. Encoded protein: CASSLSQRGLGYTF.

The sample holds many counts of this clonotype. This sequence joins TRBV4-2 and TRBJ2-3, with TRBD2 as a possible D gene (7 bases). Trimming left V 0 bases short and J 5 bases short, with 15 bases between. The CDR3 sequence is 16 residues long. Germline V gene lookup returns CDR1 LGHNA and CDR2 YNFKEQ. The CDR3 sequence is CASSQDLGGARDTQYF. The CDR3 DNA follows: TGTGCCAGCAGCCAAGATCTGGGGGGGGCTAGAGATACGCAGTATTTT.

V usage is TRBV18 and J usage is TRBJ2-5, with TRBD2 identical over 8 bases. V shed 8 bases, J shed 10 bases, and the junction held 6 bases outside the gene matches. Germline-derived CDR1 and CDR2 are KGHSH and LQKENI. This CDR3 is 11 amino acids long. The CDR3, as DNA: TGTGCCAGCAGTAACGCGGGGGGCCAGTACTTC. The encoded protein is CASSNAGGQYF.

A few counts support this clonotype. V usage is TRBV27 and J usage is TRBJ1-1; 9 nucleotides match TRBD1. CDR3 size: 13 residues. The V and J ends lost 6 bases and 10 bases, in that order; junction bases with no gene match: 9. Germline lookup yields CDR1 MNHEY and CDR2 SMNVEV (reference sequence). The chain's CDR3 is CASRDRGALAAFF. CDR3 sequence (DNA): TGTGCCAGCAGGGACAGGGGCGCTCTTGCAGCTTTCTTT.

This clonotype occurred a few times. This rearrangement joins TRBV10-2 to TRBJ2-3; perhaps TRBD2 as D (5 bases). The length of the CDR3 is 15 residues. Looked up from germline, CDR1 is WSHSY and CDR2 is SAAADI. V was trimmed by 2 bases and J by 2 bases, leaving 11 bases between them. The CDR3 DNA reads as TGCGCCAGCAGTGAGAGTCCCCGGGACACAGATACGCAGTATTTT. As protein: CASSESPRDTDTQYF.

This chain connects TRBV28 to TRBJ2-3; D may be TRBD1 (6 bases). The CDR3 has 14 residues. V was pared by 2 bases and J by 3 bases, with 9 bases between. Germline V CDR1 and CDR2: MDHEN, SYDVKM. The chain's CDR3 is CASSLQQGTDTQYF. The CDR3 DNA sequence: TGTGCCAGCAGTTTACAACAGGGTACAGATACGCAGTATTTT.

The sample holds a few counts of this clonotype. The chain joins TRBV5-1 to TRBJ2-7, with D tentatively TRBD2 (5 bases). Trimming took off 1 base at V and 5 bases at J, with 7 bases between the two ends. Germline CDR1 is SGHRS and CDR2 is YFSETQ. This CDR3 has 12 residues. The CDR3 DNA is TGCGCCAGCAGCTTGCTGAGGGACGAGCAGTACTTC. Encoded protein: CASSLLRDEQYF.

This sequence joins TRBV20-1 and TRBJ2-5, with D unresolved. The ends were cut back, 0 bases at V and 0 bases at J, with 11 bases in the middle. The CDR3 is 15 amino acids. Per germline, CDR1 DFQATT and CDR2 SNEGSKA (reference sequence). This CDR3 is CSARDPGPHQETQYF. CDR3 DNA: TGCAGTGCTAGAGATCCAGGACCTCACCAAGAGACCCAGTACTTC.